This TCR beta chain is from a study of Ad26.COV2.S vaccination and SARS-CoV-2 variants. Treatment reported: about 20 received Ad26.COV2.S at low or high dose, single or two shots; 5 received placebo; per-sample allocation not given. Specimens were obtained on day 63 following the first vaccine or placebo injection. Clones were read by immunoSEQ multiplex PCR, and TCRdb kept only the in-frame ones, dropping some. The sample gives some 350,000 clones, 70% to 90% of which show up once; about 3.3% is in the top ten. Study results and limitations: Comparable non-spike TCR breadth was observed in vaccine and placebo recipients. The authors reported substantial breadth in spike-specific CD8+ and CD4+ T cell responses after vaccination.

Trimming pared 0 bases from V and 11 bases from J, leaving 14 bases between. The CDR3 sequence is 13 residues long. Per germline, CDR1 SGHNT and CDR2 YYREEE (reference sequence). Comments on this clone: Its specificity is not known.

Sequences were derived from peripheral blood, sampled in a trial of Ad26.COV2.S vaccine versus placebo. The chain links TRBV5-4 to TRBJ1-2; D not resolved. This receptor was obtained from a person aged 18-65 years who received the Ad26.COV2.S COVID-19 vaccine or a placebo. The CDR3 DNA reads TGTGCCAGCAGCTTGGGACTGTGGAATGAATACACCTTC. This gives the protein CASSLGLWNEYTF. The whole variable domain, remainder taken from reference TRBV5-4 and TRBJ1-2, is ETGVTQSPTHLIKTRGQQVTLRCSSQSGHNTVSWYQQALGQGPQFIFQYYREEENGRGNFPPRFSGLQFPNYSSELNVNALELDDSALYLCASSLGLWNEYTFGSGTRLTVV.